This T cell receptor (beta chain) emerged from a study of CD8 T cells in ankylosing spondylitis. Findings and caveats of the study: From matched ankylosing spondylitis synovial fluid, disease-linked clones were reportedly recovered at significantly enriched levels. A CD8+ phenotype characterized the disease-linked clones, which were relatively rare in peripheral blood.

CDR3 length equals 11 residues. With 4 bases removed from V and 14 bases from J, the gap between germline ends came to 14 bases. Per the germline V gene, CDR1 is LGHNA and CDR2 is YNFKEQ. Quantitative 5'-RACE with molecular barcodes produced the TCR beta libraries. MiXCR, applied by TCRdb to the 5' RACE reads, yields one record per CDR3 protein. The sample holds about 210,000 distinct CDR3 sequences, around 8% seen once. On this clonotype itself: Its antigen is unknown.

The sequence was collected from a female donor with ankylosing spondylitis or in good health (not recorded which). The V gene is TRBV4-2, the J gene TRBJ1-1; no firm D call. The sequencing sample was made of blood, either unsorted or a sorted T cell fraction (not recorded which). CDR3 amino acids: CASSLLLSAFF. The CDR3 nucleotides read TGTGCCAGCAGCCTTCTGCTATCGGCGTTCTTT.